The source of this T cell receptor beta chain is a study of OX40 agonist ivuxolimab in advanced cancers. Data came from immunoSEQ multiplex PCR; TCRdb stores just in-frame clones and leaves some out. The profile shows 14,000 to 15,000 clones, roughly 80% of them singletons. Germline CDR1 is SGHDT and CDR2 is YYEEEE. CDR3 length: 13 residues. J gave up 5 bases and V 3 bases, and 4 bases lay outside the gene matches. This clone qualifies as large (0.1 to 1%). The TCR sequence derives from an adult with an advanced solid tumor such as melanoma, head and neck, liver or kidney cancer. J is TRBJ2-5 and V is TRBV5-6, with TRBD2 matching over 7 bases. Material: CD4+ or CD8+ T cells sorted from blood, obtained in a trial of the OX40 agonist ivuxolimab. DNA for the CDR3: TGTGCCAGCAGCTCCGGGGGGAAGGAGACCCAGTACTTC. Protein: CASSSGGKETQYF.